Listed below are T cell receptor beta chains from one sample, sequenced in a study of shared clonotypes between healthy human individuals. Only in-frame clones appear in the TCRdb table, and some are missing; sequencing was by immunoSEQ multiplex PCR. The repertoire consists of around 1.5 million clones, with around 98% occurring once and the leading ten covering roughly 0.4%. Sequencing was done on a sample of naive CD4+ T cells sorted from blood. These receptor sequences come from a man aged 30-40 years in good health. Each CDR3 is given with its conserved first and last residue. A D gene is named only where the DNA matches it firmly. Clone sizes are given selectively: once, few, many, or a class where the clone is expanded.

V: TRBV28
J: TRBJ2-1
size: NA
D: TRBD2
DNA: TGTGCCAGCAGTTCCCCAAGCGGGAGTACGAATAAGCAGTTCTTC
CDR3: CASSSPSGSTNKQFF

V: TRBV7-9
J: TRBJ1-4
size: NA
D: NA
DNA: TGTGCCAGCAGCTTAACGGGGATAGCAACTAATGAAAAACTGTTTTTT
CDR3: CASSLTGIATNEKLFF

V: TRBV7-6
J: TRBJ2-3
size: NA
D: NA
DNA: TGTGCCAGCAGGGGGGGACTTCCCACAGATACGCAGTATTTT
CDR3: CASRGGLPTDTQYF

V: TRBV6-6
J: TRBJ1-5
size: once
D: TRBD1
DNA: TGTGCCAGCAGAACGGGACAGGGCCCGATGATGCCCCAGCATTTT
CDR3: CASRTGQGPMMPQHF

V: TRBV6-5
J: TRBJ1-3
size: once
D: NA
DNA: TGTGCCAGCAGGCTGACTGCTACTGGAAACACCATATATTTT
CDR3: CASRLTATGNTIYF

V: TRBV6-1
J: TRBJ1-4
size: NA
D: NA
DNA: TGTGCCAGCAGTGAATTCCGGGGGGGATCTAATGAAAAACTGTTTTTT
CDR3: CASSEFRGGSNEKLFF

V: TRBV25-1
J: TRBJ2-3
size: NA
D: NA
DNA: TGTGCCAGCAGTGACCTCACAGATACGCAGTATTTT
CDR3: CASSDLTDTQYF

V: TRBV7-9
J: TRBJ1-2
size: NA
D: TRBD1
DNA: TGTGCCAGCAGCTTTGGGGACAGGGCCTTCGGCTACACCTTC
CDR3: CASSFGDRAFGYTF

V: TRBV19
J: TRBJ2-2
size: NA
D: NA
DNA: TGTGCCAGTACGGCCGCACCTTTGGGGGAGCTGTTTTTT
CDR3: CASTAAPLGELFF

V: TRBV7-8
J: TRBJ2-5
size: NA
D: NA
DNA: TGTGCCAGCAGCTCCGGGGGCGGAGGAGAGACCCAGTACTTC
CDR3: CASSSGGGGETQYF

V: TRBV28
J: TRBJ1-5
size: once
D: TRBD1
DNA: TGTGCCAGCAGCGGGGTAAAAGGACAGGGGGTTCAGCCCCAGCATTTT
CDR3: CASSGVKGQGVQPQHF

V: TRBV9
J: TRBJ2-7
size: NA
D: NA
DNA: TGTGCCAGCAGCCCCAGTGGGGTTGCCTACGAGCAGTACTTC
CDR3: CASSPSGVAYEQYF

V: TRBV27
J: TRBJ1-2
size: NA
D: NA
DNA: TGTGCCAGCAGTTTGGGATCGGCAGGGGTACCCTATGGCTACACCTTC
CDR3: CASSLGSAGVPYGYTF

V: TRBV10-1
J: TRBJ2-1
size: NA
D: TRBD2
DNA: TGCGCCAGCAGTGAGTTAGCGGGAGATGACGGTGAGCAGTTCTTC
CDR3: CASSELAGDDGEQFF

V: TRBV14
J: TRBJ1-1
size: NA
D: NA
DNA: TGTGCCAGCAGCCAAGAGGGACCAAAAGGGGGTGAAGCTTTCTTT
CDR3: CASSQEGPKGGEAFF

V: TRBV6-5
J: TRBJ1-2
size: NA
D: NA
DNA: TGTGCCAGCAGCCTATACAGGGTGGACTATGGCTACACCTTC
CDR3: CASSLYRVDYGYTF

V: TRBV4-2
J: TRBJ1-5
size: NA
D: NA
DNA: TGTGCCAGCAGCCAAGGGGAAATACAGACCAATCAGCCCCAGCATTTT
CDR3: CASSQGEIQTNQPQHF

V: TRBV10-3
J: TRBJ2-3
size: once
D: TRBD2
DNA: TGTGCCATATCCCCGGGACTAGCGGGTGGGGTAGATACGCAGTATTTT
CDR3: CAISPGLAGGVDTQYF

V: TRBV4-1
J: TRBJ1-3
size: NA
D: TRBD1
DNA: TGCGCCAGCAGCCAAGTACCGGGACAGCGAAGACACTCTGGAAACACCATATATTTT
CDR3: CASSQVPGQRRHSGNTIYF

V: TRBV10-3
J: TRBJ2-2
size: NA
D: NA
DNA: TGTGCCATCAGCGCCGCGATTACCGGGGAGCTGTTTTTT
CDR3: CAISAAITGELFF

V: TRBV7-2
J: TRBJ2-7
size: NA
D: TRBD2
DNA: TGTGCCAGCAGCTACCAAGCCGGGACTACCTACGAGCAGTACTTC
CDR3: CASSYQAGTTYEQYF

V: TRBV19
J: TRBJ2-5
size: NA
D: TRBD2
DNA: TGTGCCAGTAGTCCGGGACTAGCGGGGAGAGAGACCCAGTACTTC
CDR3: CASSPGLAGRETQYF

V: TRBV9
J: TRBJ2-7
size: NA
D: NA
DNA: TGTGCCAGCAGCGTAGAGGGGGTTGGCGAGCAGTACTTC
CDR3: CASSVEGVGEQYF

V: TRBV11-2
J: TRBJ2-7
size: NA
D: NA
DNA: TGTGCCAGCAGCTTAGTCGGGGGCCGGCAGTACTTC
CDR3: CASSLVGGRQYF

V: TRBV29-1
J: TRBJ2-7
size: NA
D: NA
DNA: TGCAGCGTTGCGGAACGGGACACATCCTACGAGCAGTACTTC
CDR3: CSVAERDTSYEQYF

V: TRBV7-9
J: TRBJ1-1
size: NA
D: NA
DNA: TGTGCCAGCAGCTCCCCTAACTTGGAAGGATCTGAAGCTTTCTTT
CDR3: CASSSPNLEGSEAFF

V: TRBV7-8
J: TRBJ2-6
size: NA
D: TRBD1
DNA: TGTGCCAGCAGCCGACAGGGGGCGAGTGGGGCCAACGTCCTGACTTTC
CDR3: CASSRQGASGANVLTF

V: TRBV7-2
J: TRBJ1-1
size: NA
D: NA
DNA: TGTGCCAGCAGCCCGGGACGGGCAATGAACACTGAAGCTTTCTTT
CDR3: CASSPGRAMNTEAFF

V: TRBV18
J: TRBJ2-1
size: NA
D: TRBD2
DNA: TGTGCCAGCTCATTACGGGACTATAAAAATGAGCAGTTCTTC
CDR3: CASSLRDYKNEQFF

V: TRBV21-1
J: TRBJ2-1
size: NA
D: NA
DNA: TGTGCCAGCAGCTCTCCCACGCGGTTTACTGAGCAGTTCTTC
CDR3: CASSSPTRFTEQFF

V: TRBV7-9
J: TRBJ2-4
size: NA
D: NA
DNA: TGTGCCAGCGGGGGGGCAGCCAAAAACATTCAGTACTTC
CDR3: CASGGAAKNIQYF

V: TRBV7-2
J: TRBJ2-3
size: NA
D: NA
DNA: TGTGCCAGCAGCCAGTCCAGGGTAACAGATACGCAGTATTTT
CDR3: CASSQSRVTDTQYF

V: TRBV5-4
J: TRBJ2-7
size: NA
D: TRBD2
DNA: TGTGCCAGCAACAATGGACTAGCCTACGAGCAGTACTTC
CDR3: CASNNGLAYEQYF

V: TRBV18
J: TRBJ2-5
size: once
D: TRBD1
DNA: TGTGCCAGCTCACCAGTACGTCAGGGGGCAGGGATAGAGACCCAGTACTTC
CDR3: CASSPVRQGAGIETQYF

V: TRBV5-5
J: TRBJ2-1
size: NA
D: NA
DNA: TGTGCCAGCAGCTTGGTCTCGTACGCCGACAATGAGCAGTTCTTC
CDR3: CASSLVSYADNEQFF

V: TRBV18
J: TRBJ2-7
size: NA
D: TRBD1
DNA: TGTGCCAGCTCACCACTGGTCGCACAGGGGAACGAGCAGTACTTC
CDR3: CASSPLVAQGNEQYF

V: TRBV7-9
J: TRBJ2-2
size: NA
D: NA
DNA: TGTGCCAGCAGCTCGTCCCTCCTTCCGGGACAAGGTTTTTCCGGGGAGCTGTTTTTT
CDR3: CASSSSLLPGQGFSGELFF

V: TRBV18
J: TRBJ2-7
size: NA
D: TRBD1
DNA: TGTGCCAGCTCACCAGTAAGGGACAGCTCCTACGAGCAGTACTTC
CDR3: CASSPVRDSSYEQYF

V: TRBV5-1
J: TRBJ2-3
size: NA
D: NA
DNA: TGCGCCAGCAACGGTCCGGGGGCTAGCACAGATACGCAGTATTTT
CDR3: CASNGPGASTDTQYF

V: TRBV9
J: TRBJ2-3
size: NA
D: TRBD2
DNA: TGTGCCAGCAGCGTAGTCCCCGGGAGGGTCACAGATACGCAGTATTTT
CDR3: CASSVVPGRVTDTQYF

V: TRBV18
J: TRBJ1-1
size: NA
D: NA
DNA: TGTGCCAGCTCACCACGGGACGATTTCGACACTGAAGCTTTCTTT
CDR3: CASSPRDDFDTEAFF

V: TRBV10-1
J: TRBJ2-2
size: NA
D: NA
DNA: TGCGCCAGCAGTGTAGGCCAGGCGAACACCGGGGAGCTGTTTTTT
CDR3: CASSVGQANTGELFF

V: TRBV5-1
J: TRBJ2-5
size: once
D: TRBD1
DNA: TGCGCCAGCAGTCGACAGGGGGCCGAAGAGACCCAGTACTTC
CDR3: CASSRQGAEETQYF

V: TRBV11-2
J: TRBJ2-1
size: NA
D: TRBD1
DNA: TGTGCCAGCACCAAGGGGACAGCCTACAATGAGCAGTTCTTC
CDR3: CASTKGTAYNEQFF

V: TRBV14
J: TRBJ2-3
size: NA
D: TRBD2
DNA: TGTGCCAGCAGCCAGGCGGGGCAGCGGTTACTAGCGGGAACCTACACAGATACGCAGTATTTT
CDR3: CASSQAGQRLLAGTYTDTQYF

V: TRBV4-1
J: TRBJ1-5
size: NA
D: NA
DNA: TGCGCCAGCAGCCAGCTTGACAGTGGCAATCAGCCCCAGCATTTT
CDR3: CASSQLDSGNQPQHF